This T cell receptor (beta chain) was identified in a study of blood T cell repertoires in COVID-19. Study background: Acute and convalescent COVID-19 samples came from the United States, Italy and Spain. PBMCs, B-cell-depleted T cells, or T cells were the source of the cDNA or gDNA that made up the material.

This CDR3 region has 10 residues. Germline V gene sequence: CDR1 MRHNA, CDR2 SNTAGT. Trimming removed 9 bases from V and 7 bases from J; junction bases left unmatched: 3. Seattle-derived patients entered the study during active infection and were followed longitudinally. As originally analysed: Estimates of nucleated cell counts were drawn from the amplification of reference gene primers. Here immunoSEQ multiplex PCR was the method, and the copy in TCRdb shows in-frame clones only, minus some. Clone size and V and J calls were adopted from that table, with D and trimming inferred from the DNA. The table records around 460,000 clones, about 87% of them present only once.

Sample: peripheral blood. The chain employs TRBV6-4 and TRBJ2-7; 7 bases fit TRBD1. This receptor was obtained from a man aged 18 to 30 with COVID-19, enrolled during active disease. CDR3: CARMTGEQYF. DNA of the CDR3: TGTGCCAGGATGACAGGGGAGCAGTACTTC.